These T cell receptor beta chains were read from a single sample in a study of human T cells and chemical hapten exposure. In TCRdb, the RACE reads were re-called with MiXCR into one record per CDR3 protein. The table records some 99,000 distinct CDR3 sequences, roughly 9% of them present only once. The sample in question was whole blood, obtained in connection with sensitization to the hapten diphenylcyclopropenone (DPC). The receptors here all came from a woman between 40 and 50 years old with alopecia areata. Some clones in this sample may be carry-over from other donors' samples. The CDR3 runs from the conserved cysteine through the conserved F or W. The D gene is left open where the match is weak. Clone size is stated in some rows and not others, as once, few, many or a class when expanded.

v_gene	len	abundance	j_gene	d_gene	CDR3aa	CDR3nt
TRBV7-9	12	few	TRBJ1-1	.	CASSLQNTEAFF	TGTGCCAGCAGCTTACAAAACACTGAAGCTTTCTTT
TRBV29-1	15	few	TRBJ2-2	TRBD1	CSVNPQGANTGELFF	TGCAGCGTCAACCCCCAGGGGGCGAACACCGGGGAGCTGTTTTTT
TRBV7-6	12	many	TRBJ2-1	.	CASSKGLDEQFF	TGTGCCAGCAGTAAGGGGTTGGATGAGCAGTTCTTC
TRBV20-1	17	.	TRBJ1-6	.	CSASAAWSPAYNSPLHF	TGCAGTGCTAGTGCCGCTTGGTCCCCTGCTTATAATTCACCCCTCCACTTT
TRBV12-3/TRBV12-4	14	many	TRBJ1-3	.	CASTLAVAGNTIYF	TGTGCCAGCACCTTAGCAGTAGCCGGAAACACCATATATTTT
TRBV20-1	13	.	TRBJ1-5	.	CSARDLMGEPQHF	TGCAGTGCTAGAGATCTCATGGGGGAGCCCCAGCATTTT
TRBV4-1	15	many	TRBJ2-1	.	CASSQVGVGYNEQFF	TGCGCCAGCAGCCAAGTGGGGGTGGGTTACAATGAGCAGTTCTTC
TRBV7-6	15	many	TRBJ2-1	TRBD2	CASTVRAGGRAEQFF	TGTGCCAGCACTGTGAGAGCGGGGGGGCGGGCTGAGCAGTTCTTC
TRBV30	12	many	TRBJ1-1	.	CAWSQPNTEAFF	TGTGCCTGGTCACAGCCGAACACTGAAGCTTTCTTT
TRBV2	15	few	TRBJ2-2	TRBD1	CASSRQTGFPGELFF	TGTGCCAGCAGTAGACAGACAGGGTTCCCCGGGGAGCTGTTTTTT
TRBV6-2/TRBV6-3	16	many	TRBJ2-1	TRBD2	CASSYPSSGDYNEQFF	TGTGCCAGCAGTTACCCCTCTAGCGGGGACTACAATGAGCAGTTCTTC
TRBV12-3/TRBV12-4	16	many	TRBJ2-2	.	CASSFWLGLGTGELFF	TGTGCCAGCAGTTTTTGGTTGGGGCTTGGGACCGGGGAGCTGTTTTTT
TRBV20-1	14	.	TRBJ1-4	.	CSARRSATNEKLFF	TGCAGTGCTAGGAGAAGCGCAACTAATGAAAAACTGTTTTTT
TRBV19	14	few	TRBJ2-3	.	CASSTRGGTDTQYF	TGTGCCAGTAGCACCAGAGGCGGCACAGATACGCAGTATTTT
TRBV7-9	13	.	TRBJ2-3	.	CASSLVVTDTQYF	TGTGCCAGCAGCTTAGTGGTCACAGATACGCAGTATTTT
TRBV28	14	many	TRBJ2-7	TRBD1	CASSLRTGRYEQYF	TGTGCCAGCAGTCTCCGGACAGGGAGGTACGAGCAGTACTTC
TRBV19	16	many	TRBJ2-2	.	CASRLMGPGYTGELFF	TGTGCCAGTAGACTAATGGGGCCAGGGTACACCGGGGAGCTGTTTTTT
TRBV3-1	16	many	TRBJ2-3	TRBD1	CASSLRWTGAPSTQYF	TGTGCCAGCAGCCTTCGGTGGACAGGGGCTCCTAGTACGCAGTATTTT
TRBV7-2	18	.	TRBJ2-3	.	CASSPASGGFRGADTQYF	TGTGCCAGCAGCCCCGCCTCAGGAGGGTTTCGGGGAGCAGATACGCAGTATTTT
TRBV7-7	14	many	TRBJ2-3	.	CASSSTVYSDTQYF	TGTGCTAGCAGCTCAACAGTTTACTCAGATACGCAGTATTTT
TRBV6-1	14	few	TRBJ2-7	.	CASSPPQGGYEQYF	TGTGCCAGCAGTCCCCCACAGGGCGGCTACGAGCAGTACTTC
TRBV12-3/TRBV12-4	13	many	TRBJ1-2	.	CASSFLGAEGYTF	TGTGCCAGCAGTTTCTTGGGGGCGGAGGGCTACACCTTC
TRBV20-1	14	.	TRBJ2-3	.	CSARVVGQKDTQYF	TGCAGTGCTAGAGTAGTAGGGCAGAAGGATACGCAGTATTTT
TRBV7-6	17	.	TRBJ2-1	TRBD2	CASNILAGAISYNEQFF	TGTGCCAGCAACATACTAGCGGGGGCCATTTCCTACAATGAGCAGTTCTTC
TRBV18	14	many	TRBJ2-7	TRBD2	CASSPTAGRAEQYF	TGTGCCAGCTCACCTACGGCAGGGAGGGCCGAGCAGTACTTC
TRBV9	12	.	TRBJ1-1	.	CASSVRAGEAFF	TGTGCCAGCAGCGTAAGGGCAGGGGAAGCTTTCTTT
TRBV5-5	13	few	TRBJ1-2	.	CASSLEGRYGYTF	TGTGCCAGCAGCTTGGAAGGGCGCTATGGCTACACCTTC
TRBV12-3/TRBV12-4	12	few	TRBJ1-5	.	CASSFPDQPQHF	TGTGCCAGCAGTTTTCCCGACCAGCCCCAGCATTTT
TRBV7-2	15	many	TRBJ2-7	TRBD1	CASSSGQARQGEQYF	TGTGCCAGCAGCTCAGGACAGGCCCGCCAGGGCGAGCAGTACTTC
TRBV6-6	17	.	TRBJ2-2	.	CASSYGLPKGGTGELFF	TGTGCCAGCAGTTACGGACTCCCGAAGGGAGGTACCGGGGAGCTGTTTTTT
TRBV20-1	12	many	TRBJ1-2	.	CSAIADNYGYTF	TGCAGTGCCATAGCGGACAACTATGGCTACACCTTC
TRBV5-1	16	.	TRBJ2-3	TRBD2	CASTMRSGGNTDTQYF	TGCGCCAGCACTATGAGGAGCGGGGGGAACACAGATACGCAGTATTTT
TRBV7-2	15	many	TRBJ2-3	.	CASSSQSRPTDTQYF	TGTGCCAGCAGCTCCCAGTCTCGCCCCACAGATACGCAGTATTTT
TRBV20-1	15	few	TRBJ2-6	.	CSAPGIFLGANVLTF	TGCAGTGCTCCGGGAATTTTTCTGGGGGCCAACGTCCTGACTTTC